Listed here are 27 T cell receptor beta chains from one sample, sequenced in a study of blood T cell repertoires in COVID-19. The method was immunoSEQ multiplex PCR; TCRdb's version includes in-frame clones alone and lacks a portion of them. The sample includes 230,000 or so clones, 81% seen only once; the top ten take 6.5% to 8.5%. Sample: peripheral blood. The source of these receptors is an elderly woman with COVID-19, enrolled during active disease.

This chain joins TRBV29-1 and TRBJ2-7; 9 bases match TRBD1. Per germline, CDR1 SQVTM and CDR2 ANQGSEA. Trimming took 4 bases from V and 6 from J; bases not matched to a gene: 13. The CDR3 runs to 15 residues. The CDR3 DNA reads TGCAGCGTTGGGGGACAGGGAATATCCTTGGGCGAGCAGTACTTC. It yields the protein CSVGGQGISLGEQYF.

V and J are TRBV19 and TRBJ1-5; unclear D gene. The CDR3 has 13 amino acids. Germline loops: CDR1 LNHDA, CDR2 SQIVND (reference sequence). Trimming removed 5 bases at V and 9 bases at J, with 14 bases between. CDR3 residues: CASSSEGRAPQHF. As DNA, the CDR3 is TGTGCCAGTAGTTCCGAGGGAAGAGCGCCCCAGCATTTT.

This chain links TRBV12-5 with TRBJ2-3; 9 positions agree with TRBD1. Trimming cost V 6 bases and J 2 bases; bases outside gene matches: 6. CDR1 is LGHNT, CDR2 FRNRAP, per germline. There are 15 residues in the CDR3. In DNA form, the CDR3 reads TGTGCTAGTGGGGCGACAGGGGGATACACAGATACGCAGTATTTT. Its protein product is CASGATGGYTDTQYF.

This clone was recorded only once. This rearrangement joins TRBV4-2 to TRBJ1-2; 9 nucleotides match TRBD1. J lost 8 bases, V lost 3 bases, and 4 bases had no gene match. The CDR3 is 13 residues long. Per the germline V gene, CDR1 is LGHNA and CDR2 is YNFKEQ. CDR3 coding DNA: TGTGCCAGCAGCCAGGGACAGGGAAGAGGCTACACCTTC. As protein: CASSQGQGRGYTF.

As DNA, the CDR3 is TGTGCCACCAGCAGACGGACTAGCGGAGACAATGAGCAGTTCTTC. Its translation: CATSRRTSGDNEQFF. This chain connects TRBV15 to TRBJ2-1; 10 bases are shared with TRBD2. Germline CDR1 reads LNHNV; CDR2 reads YYDKDF (reference sequence). The CDR3 is 15 amino acids. Germline trimming cut 2 bases from V and 5 bases from J; bases unmatched to any gene: 3.

The CDR3 DNA sequence: TGTGCCAGTAGTATAGGGACTAGCGGGGGGGCACGAGAGACCCAGTACTTC. It encodes CASSIGTSGGARETQYF. The V call is TRBV19, the J call TRBJ2-5; 15 bases are a match to TRBD2. The V and J ends lost 1 base and 4 bases, in that order; junction bases with no gene match: 4. This CDR3 is built from 17 residues. The germline V gene encodes CDR1 LNHDA and CDR2 SQIVND (reference sequence).

J is TRBJ1-2 and V is TRBV9, with D possibly matching TRBD1 (5 bases). This CDR3 is built from 11 residues. Per germline, CDR1 SGDLS and CDR2 YYNGEE. Trimming stripped 0 bases from V and 8 bases from J, with 5 bases between. The CDR3 spells CASSVGGGYTF. DNA for the CDR3: TGTGCCAGCAGCGTAGGGGGCGGCTACACCTTC.

This clone was observed once. This chain links TRBV28 with TRBJ2-1, with 7 nucleotides matching TRBD2. Germline V lookup: CDR1 MDHEN, CDR2 SYDVKM. The CDR3 is 15 amino acids. The J segment lost 10 bases and the V segment lost 1 base, leaving 10 bases of the junction unmatched. The CDR3: CASSLLDAGVREQFF. CDR3 sequence (DNA): TGTGCCAGCAGTTTATTAGACGCGGGAGTACGGGAGCAGTTCTTC.

The CDR3: CASSLRSASTDTQYF. The DNA of the CDR3 is TGTGCCAGCAGTTTGAGGAGTGCTAGCACAGATACGCAGTATTTT. This chain joins TRBV27 and TRBJ2-3, with D unclear. The CDR3 spans 15 residues. The V gene lost 3 bases and the J gene lost 0 bases, with 10 bases spanning the gap. Germline CDR1 reads MNHEY; CDR2 reads SMNVEV (reference sequence).

The chain recombines TRBV5-6 with TRBJ1-1, with D unclear. V was trimmed by 4 bases and J by 0 bases, leaving 13 bases between them. Germline V gives CDR1 SGHDT, CDR2 YYEEEE. The CDR3 is 15 amino acids. DNA for the CDR3: TGTGCCAGCAGCCGGGATCAGAAATTGAACACTGAAGCTTTCTTT. Its translation: CASSRDQKLNTEAFF. The entire variable domain, with the rest obtained from reference TRBV5-6 and TRBJ1-1, is as follows: DAGVTQSPTHLIKTRGQQVTLRCSPKSGHDTVSWYQQALGQGPQFIFQYYEEEERQRGNFPDRFSGHQFPNYSSELNVNALLLGDSALYLCASSRDQKLNTEAFFGQGTRLTVV.

This chain joins TRBV11-2 and TRBJ1-4; D is perhaps TRBD1 (6 bases). This CDR3 region has 13 residues. V lost 6 bases and J lost 6, with 11 bases in between. Germline CDR1 and CDR2: SGHAT and FQNNGV. In DNA form, the CDR3 reads TGTGCCAGCAGGCGACAGGAATATGAAAAACTGTTTTTT. It codes for CASRRQEYEKLFF.

This chain links TRBV5-1 with TRBJ1-1; TRBD1 might be the D (6 bases). Trimming removed 2 bases from V and 5 bases from J, with 10 bases in between. Germline CDR1 and CDR2: SGHRS and YFSETQ. The CDR3 is 13 residues long. CDR3 in amino acids: CASSFGGGTEAFF. The CDR3 coding sequence is TGCGCCAGCAGCTTTGGGGGCGGTACTGAAGCTTTCTTT.

The rearrangement uses TRBV18 and TRBJ1-2; a weak D match, TRBD1 (5 bases). Germline-derived CDR1 and CDR2 are KGHSH and LQKENI. This CDR3 has 14 amino acids. Deletions cut 5 bases from V and 12 bases from J, with 22 bases between. The chain's CDR3 is CASSSTRTSESDTF. The CDR3 bases are TGTGCCAGCTCATCTACCCGGACAAGCGAGAGTGACACCTTC.

The chain is built from TRBV6-6 and TRBJ1-2; tentative D call: TRBD1 (5 bases). The CDR3 is 15 residues long. Germline V CDR1 and CDR2: MNHNY, SVGAGI (reference sequence). Trimming removed 10 bases from V and 5 bases from J, with 23 bases in between. The CDR3 region is CANRPAGTGGYGYTF. Written as DNA, the CDR3 is TGTGCCAACCGCCCAGCAGGGACCGGGGGATATGGCTACACCTTC.

This rearrangement joins TRBV29-1 to TRBJ2-3; 7 bases are shared with TRBD1. V gave up 7 bases and J gave up 6 bases; unmatched junction bases: 7. The CDR3 totals 12 residues. Germline-derived CDR1 and CDR2 are SQVTM and ANQGSEA. The CDR3 sequence: CSARTGEDTQYF. The CDR3, as DNA: TGCAGCGCTCGGACAGGCGAGGATACGCAGTATTTT.

The CDR3 region is CAYSPGTGNWQTQYF. In nucleotides, the CDR3 is TGTGCCTACTCCCCGGGGACAGGGAACTGGCAGACCCAGTACTTC. This chain links TRBV30 with TRBJ2-5, with 9 positions matching TRBD1. V gave up 7 bases and J gave up 6 bases; unmatched junction bases: 15. Germline CDR1 is GTSNPN and CDR2 is SVGIG (reference sequence). This CDR3 comprises 15 residues.

The V and J genes are TRBV29-1 and TRBJ2-1; 8 positions match TRBD2. The CDR3 runs 13 residues. After removal of 3 bases from V and 4 bases from J, the junction contained 2 bases not matched to a gene. Germline CDR1 reads SQVTM; CDR2 reads ANQGSEA. The CDR3 DNA is TGCAGCGTTGACGGGGGGGGTTACAATGAGCAGTTCTTC. This codes for CSVDGGGYNEQFF.

This clone was recorded once. This rearrangement joins TRBV18 to TRBJ1-1, with TRBD1 as a possible D gene (5 bases). The germline CDR1 and CDR2 sequences are KGHSH and LQKENI. This CDR3 comprises 14 residues. Trimming removed 5 bases from V and 0 bases from J, with 10 bases in between. The CDR3 coding sequence is TGTGCCAGCTCAAAGGGGCAGATGAACACTGAAGCTTTCTTT. Protein: CASSKGQMNTEAFF. The whole variable domain, remainder taken from reference TRBV18 and TRBJ1-1, is NAGVMQNPRHLVRRRGQEARLRCSPMKGHSHVYWYRQLPEEGLKFMVYLQKENIIDESGMPKERFSAEFPKEGPSILRIQQVVRGDSAAYFCASSKGQMNTEAFFGQGTRLTVV.

This clone turned up a few times. The sample holds other DNA sequences that translate to the same CDR3. The chain links TRBV5-6 to TRBJ1-2; TRBD1 agrees at 9 bases. Germline assignment: CDR1 SGHDT and CDR2 YYEEEE. The CDR3 totals 13 residues. V lost 5 bases to trimming and J lost 6 bases; unmatched junction nucleotides: 5. The DNA for the CDR3 is TGTGCCAGCAGTCCTACAGGGGGCGATGGCTACACCTTC. Protein: CASSPTGGDGYTF.

The rearrangement joins TRBV6-5 to TRBJ1-4; TRBD1 agrees at 8 bases. This CDR3 has 14 residues. The germline gives CDR1 MNHEY, CDR2 SVGAGI. V trimming: 5 bases; J trimming: 7 bases; junction bases outside the gene matches: 6. Written as DNA, the CDR3 is TGTGCCAGCAGTCAGGGGGCCTTGGGTGAAAAACTGTTTTTT. Translation gives CASSQGALGEKLFF.

This clone was seen only a few times. The chain is built from TRBV18 and TRBJ1-5; D is undetermined. There are 15 residues in the CDR3. Germline assignment: CDR1 KGHSH and CDR2 LQKENI. V dropped 2 bases and J dropped 4 bases, with 12 bases sitting between them. The CDR3 loop is CASSPGQAQNQPQHF. CDR3 coding DNA: TGTGCCAGCTCACCAGGGCAGGCCCAAAATCAGCCCCAGCATTTT.

The CDR3 loop is CASSQDRAGEKLFF. The CDR3 DNA reads TGCGCCAGCAGCCAAGACAGGGCGGGAGAAAAACTGTTTTTT. The chain recombines TRBV4-1 with TRBJ1-4, with D possibly being TRBD1 (5 bases). The germline V gene encodes CDR1 MGHRA and CDR2 YSYEKL. The CDR3 sequence is 14 residues long. The V end was cut by 0 bases, the J end by 8 bases, with 10 bases between.

This chain joins TRBV6-4 and TRBJ2-7, with 7 bases matching TRBD1. V lost 2 bases to trimming and J lost 3 bases; unmatched junction nucleotides: 16. The V gene's germline CDR1 is MRHNA and CDR2 SNTAGT. CDR3 length: 18 residues. The chain's CDR3 is CASSDPITLTGNDYEQYF. The CDR3, as DNA: TGTGCCAGCAGTGACCCGATCACCCTGACAGGGAACGACTACGAGCAGTACTTC.

V is TRBV24-1 and J is TRBJ2-3, with D perhaps TRBD2 (5 bases). Looked up from germline, CDR1 is KGHDR and CDR2 is SFDVKD. The CDR3 spans 18 residues. The V end lost 3 bases, the J end lost 2 bases, and 20 bases lay between the germline ends. The CDR3 DNA follows: TGTGCCACCAGTGATGCGTTTGGACTCCCTGGGAACACAGATACGCAGTATTTT. Its protein is CATSDAFGLPGNTDTQYF.

This clone has only one observation. The J gene is TRBJ2-3, the V gene TRBV11-2; 8 nucleotides agree with TRBD2. The CDR3 loop spans 15 amino acids. J lost 3 bases, V lost 4 bases, and 6 bases had no gene match. Germline CDR1 reads SGHAT; CDR2 reads FQNNGV. The CDR3 loop is CASSWGTRKTDTQYF. CDR3 bases: TGTGCCAGCAGCTGGGGGACTAGGAAGACAGATACGCAGTATTTT.

This clone was detected once. The chain is built from TRBV9 and TRBJ2-3; 8 nucleotides match TRBD1. Germline trimming cut 1 base from V and 2 bases from J; bases unmatched to any gene: 3. This CDR3 region has 15 residues. Germline CDR1 and CDR2: SGDLS and YYNGEE. CDR3 in amino acids: CASSVTGGNTDTQYF. CDR3 nucleotide sequence: TGTGCCAGCAGCGTAACAGGGGGTAACACAGATACGCAGTATTTT.

This clone has a handful of counts. The rearrangement links TRBV18 to TRBJ2-1, with TRBD2 as a possible D gene (5 bases). The V gene's germline CDR1 is KGHSH and CDR2 LQKENI. Deletions cut 1 base from V and 2 bases from J, with 12 bases between. This CDR3 has 16 amino acids. CDR3 DNA: TGTGCCAGCTCACCACAGCGGCTATTTACCTACAATGAGCAGTTCTTC. This sequence encodes CASSPQRLFTYNEQFF.